These 27 T cell receptor beta chains were sequenced from one sample in a study of radiotherapy plus CTLA-4 blockade in lung cancer (dated by TCRdb to 2016 to 2019). The library was prepared using the immunoSEQ multiplex PCR assay. Here the immuneACCESS table is served through TCRdb, limited to in-frame sequences with V and J called. Missing clones are a known gap in these copies; in checked studies unresolved V genes cover under half, and the rest lacks a known reason. Within this sample are about 60,000 clones, with about three quarters of them counted one time only. 3.5% to 4% of the sample is in the top ten clones. Sample: peripheral blood, taken from a patient treated with radiotherapy plus ipilimumab. These receptors were taken from a human donor with non-small cell lung cancer who had a partial response to radiotherapy plus ipilimumab.

The rearrangement joins TRBV5-4 to TRBJ2-3; weak D call: TRBD1 (6 bases). The CDR3 is made up of 14 amino acids. Germline V lookup: CDR1 SGHNT, CDR2 YYREEE (reference sequence). V gave up 5 bases and J gave up 6 bases, with 16 bases separating them. The CDR3 region has the DNA TGTGCCAGCAGTTTTACCGGGACACCCGATACGCAGTATTTT. This sequence encodes CASSFTGTPDTQYF.

This chain joins TRBV30 and TRBJ1-4; the D gene is possibly TRBD1 (6 bases). The germline gives CDR1 GTSNPN, CDR2 SVGIG (reference sequence). Trimming removed 4 bases from V and 0 bases from J, with 6 bases in between. This CDR3 has 13 amino acids. This CDR3 reads CAWNRATNEKLFF. CDR3 in DNA: TGTGCCTGGAACAGGGCAACTAATGAAAAACTGTTTTTT.

This chain links TRBV11-3 with TRBJ2-7; unclear D gene. CDR3 size: 12 residues. Germline loops: CDR1 SGHNT, CDR2 YENEEA. V gave up 6 bases and J gave up 0 bases, with 6 bases separating them. CDR3 in DNA: TGTGCCAGCAGTGGCAACTCCTACGAGCAGTACTTC. This sequence encodes CASSGNSYEQYF.

Concerning this clone: The junction differs from germline at one of its ends, possibly a read error. V is TRBV5-1 and J is TRBJ1-1; unclear D gene. Germline assignment: CDR1 SGHRS and CDR2 YFSETQ. The CDR3 consists of 14 residues. CDR3 residues: CASSFTGMNTEVFF. Written as DNA, the CDR3 is TGCGCCAGCAGCTTCACGGGTATGAACACTGAAGTTTTCTTT.

V usage is TRBV11-2 and J usage is TRBJ2-3; the D gene is possibly TRBD2 (7 bases). CDR1 is SGHAT and CDR2 is FQNNGV in the germline V gene. V lost 3 bases to trimming and J lost 2 bases, with 12 bases between them. The CDR3 sequence is 15 residues long. As DNA, the CDR3 is TGTGCCAGCAGCTTCGAGGGGGGGCCCACAGATACGCAGTATTTT. It codes for CASSFEGGPTDTQYF.

V usage is TRBV11-1 and J usage is TRBJ2-5; 7 bases match TRBD1. Unmatched junction bases numbered 8, after V lost 5 bases and J lost 5 bases. The CDR3 length is 14 residues. Germline CDR1 reads SGHAT; CDR2 reads FQDESV (reference sequence). The CDR3 DNA is TGTGCCAGCAGCGCTACAGGGGCTAGGGAGACCCAGTACTTC. Its translation: CASSATGARETQYF.

J is TRBJ2-1 and V is TRBV7-3; TRBD1 matches at 12 bases. From germline, CDR1 is SGHTA and CDR2 FQGTGA. The CDR3 loop spans 17 amino acids. V lost 2 bases, J lost 5 bases, and 7 bases stayed unmatched. The CDR3 spells CASSLAPGQGADNEQFF. CDR3 DNA: TGTGCCAGCAGCTTAGCACCGGGACAGGGGGCCGACAATGAGCAGTTCTTC.

This clone was detected only once. The chain joins TRBV29-1 to TRBJ2-7; 7 nucleotides align to TRBD1. CDR1 SQVTM and CDR2 ANQGSEA come from the germline V gene. Germline trimming cut 6 bases from V and 1 base from J; bases unmatched to any gene: 12. CDR3 length: 15 amino acids. In nucleotides, the CDR3 is TGCAGCGTCTCCCAGCCCGACAGGGTTTCCTACGAGCAGTACTTC. Its protein is CSVSQPDRVSYEQYF.

This rearrangement joins TRBV5-6 to TRBJ2-5, with 13 bases lining up with TRBD2. The CDR3 spans 17 residues. Trimming cost V 4 bases and J 1 base; bases outside gene matches: 7. The germline V gene has CDR1 SGHDT and CDR2 YYEEEE. The chain's CDR3 is CASSKGLAGFFQETQYF. CDR3 DNA: TGTGCCAGCAGCAAGGGACTAGCGGGGTTTTTCCAAGAGACCCAGTACTTC. Filled out from reference TRBV5-6 and TRBJ2-5, the complete variable domain reads DAGVTQSPTHLIKTRGQQVTLRCSPKSGHDTVSWYQQALGQGPQFIFQYYEEEERQRGNFPDRFSGHQFPNYSSELNVNALLLGDSALYLCASSKGLAGFFQETQYFGPGTRLLVL.

This clone was seen only a few times. This chain links TRBV6-5 with TRBJ2-5; D unclear. Germline loops: CDR1 MNHEY, CDR2 SVGAGI. Trimming left V 0 bases short and J 4 bases short, with 9 bases between. This CDR3 contains 14 residues. CDR3 residues: CASSYSESRETQYF. CDR3 nucleotide sequence: TGTGCCAGCAGTTACTCGGAGAGTCGAGAGACCCAGTACTTC.

The chain couples TRBV6-4 to TRBJ2-3; D perhaps matches TRBD2 (7 bases). Trimming took 2 bases from V and 3 from J, leaving 12 bases between them. Per germline, CDR1 MRHNA and CDR2 SNTAGT. CDR3 size: 15 residues. The DNA for the CDR3 is TGTGCCAGCAGTGACAAAGGGGGAGGGACAGATACGCAGTATTTT. It codes for CASSDKGGGTDTQYF.

This clone has just one count. The rearrangement links TRBV6-5 to TRBJ2-3; no clear D. Trimming took 10 bases from V and 7 from J, leaving 18 bases between them. Germline CDR1 and CDR2: MNHEY and SVGAGI. This CDR3 is 13 amino acids long. The CDR3: CATAPEVRNTQYF. The CDR3 coding sequence is TGTGCCACCGCCCCCGAGGTGAGGAATACGCAGTATTTT.

The CDR3 DNA reads TGTGCCAGCAGTGATACAGGGGGTCCCTCTGGAAACACCATATATTTT. Residues: CASSDTGGPSGNTIYF. This chain uses TRBV6-1 with TRBJ1-3, with 8 bases aligning to TRBD1. The CDR3 spans 16 residues. V gave up 3 bases and J gave up 0 bases; unmatched junction bases: 4. Germline CDR1 is MNHNS and CDR2 is SASEGT.

The rearrangement joins TRBV18 to TRBJ2-7; 8 positions match TRBD1. CDR3 length: 13 residues. V lost 6 bases to trimming and J lost 5 bases; unmatched junction nucleotides: 6. Per germline, CDR1 KGHSH and CDR2 LQKENI. The CDR3 sequence: CASSLDRDNEQYF. The CDR3 nucleotides are TGTGCCAGCTCCCTGGACAGGGATAACGAGCAGTACTTC.

The chain carries TRBV4-1 and TRBJ2-7, with 7 positions matching TRBD1. This CDR3 has 16 residues. J gave up 0 bases and V 3 bases, and 8 bases lay outside the gene matches. Per the germline V gene, CDR1 is MGHRA and CDR2 is YSYEKL. The CDR3 DNA reads TGCGCCAGCAGCCACCTCGGACAGGCTAGCTCCTACGAGCAGTACTTC. Protein: CASSHLGQASSYEQYF.

This chain connects TRBV11-2 to TRBJ2-1, with D tentatively TRBD1 (6 bases). V lost 7 bases to trimming and J lost 6 bases, with 16 bases between them. The CDR3 loop spans 14 amino acids. Germline-derived CDR1 and CDR2 are SGHAT and FQNNGV. The CDR3, as DNA: TGTGCCAGCAACCTTATACAGGGATTCAATGAGCAGTTCTTC. Translated: CASNLIQGFNEQFF.

The rearrangement uses TRBV19 and TRBJ2-5; 8 bases match TRBD1. V gave up 3 bases and J gave up 5 bases; unmatched junction bases: 5. The CDR3 has 14 amino acids. Per the germline V gene, CDR1 is LNHDA and CDR2 is SQIVND (reference sequence). CDR3 coding DNA: TGTGCCAGTAGTATGTCAGGGGGCGACGAGACCCAGTACTTC. It is translated as CASSMSGGDETQYF.

In the case of this clone: The junction shows a germline mismatch at one end, possibly a read error. The genes are TRBV4-1 and TRBJ2-7, with D perhaps matching TRBD2 (5 bases). The CDR3 extends over 15 amino acids. The germline gives CDR1 MGHRA, CDR2 YSYEKL. The CDR3 region has the DNA TGCGCCAGCAGCCAAGATGGGCTAGCTTCCTACGGGCAGTACTTC. Amino acids: CASSQDGLASYGQYF.

This clone has more than one count but fewer than ten. This chain joins TRBV5-1 and TRBJ1-2; 8 nucleotides align to TRBD1. In germline, CDR1 is SGHRS, CDR2 YFSETQ. The trim removed 6 bases at V and 4 bases at J, leaving 5 bases unmatched. The CDR3 spans 13 residues. The CDR3 region has the DNA TGCGCCAGCACGGTCGGGACAGGCTATGGCTACACCTTC. It encodes CASTVGTGYGYTF. Complete variable domain (other parts from reference TRBV5-1 and TRBJ1-2): KAGVTQTPRYLIKTRGQQVTLSCSPISGHRSVSWYQQTPGQGLQFLFEYFSETQRNKGNFPGRFSGRQFSNSRSEMNVSTLELGDSALYLCASTVGTGYGYTFGSGTRLTVV.

This clone appeared a few times. This sequence joins TRBV7-2 and TRBJ1-4; D remains ambiguous. V was cut by 1 base and J by 7 bases, with 10 bases left in between. The germline V gene has CDR1 SGHTA and CDR2 FQGNSA. CDR3 size: 14 residues. The DNA of the CDR3 is TGTGCCAGCAGCTTAGGCACAGAGGGTGAAAAACTGTTTTTT. Protein: CASSLGTEGEKLFF.

The V call is TRBV16, the J call TRBJ2-1; D possibly corresponds to TRBD2 (7 bases). The CDR3 consists of 19 residues. V lost 1 base to trimming and J lost 2 bases, with 21 bases between them. Germline V gene lookup returns CDR1 KGHSY and CDR2 FQNENV. In nucleotides, the CDR3 is TGTGCCAGCAGCCAATGGGGGGGCCAGAACCCCACCCCCTACAATGAGCAGTTCTTC. Its translation: CASSQWGGQNPTPYNEQFF.

Turning to this clone: This likely stems from a read error, as it lies one base from a far larger clone. The V and J genes are TRBV4-2 and TRBJ2-2; 8 nucleotides line up with TRBD1. J was trimmed by 2 bases and V by 2 bases; bases with no gene match: 4. The germline V gene has CDR1 LGHNA and CDR2 YNFKEQ. The CDR3 is made up of 16 amino acids. The CDR3 DNA sequence: TGTGCCAGCAGCCAAAAAGGACAGGGTAACACCGGGGAGCTGTTTTTT. As protein: CASSQKGQGNTGELFF.

The genes are TRBV15 and TRBJ1-5; D ambiguous. The CDR3 has 13 residues. CDR1 and CDR2 (germline): LNHNV, YYDKDF (reference sequence). Trimming took off 0 bases at V and 8 bases at J, with 8 bases between the two ends. DNA for the CDR3: TGTGCCACCAGCAGAGACAATGAGGAGCCCCAGCATTTT. It translates to CATSRDNEEPQHF.

This chain joins TRBV11-2 and TRBJ2-5, with 9 bases aligning to TRBD1. This CDR3 has 14 amino acids. Germline CDR1 SGHAT, CDR2 FQNNGV. The trim removed 7 bases at V and 2 bases at J, leaving 5 bases unmatched. CDR3 residues: CASKIDRGQETQYF. The CDR3 nucleotides read TGTGCCAGCAAAATAGACAGGGGGCAAGAGACCCAGTACTTC.

The chain combines TRBV7-9 with TRBJ2-1, with TRBD2 identical over 11 bases. CDR1 is SEHNR and CDR2 is FQNEAQ in the germline V gene (reference sequence). V shed 3 bases and J 11 bases; nucleotides not matched to a gene: 6. The CDR3 runs 14 residues. The CDR3 protein is CASSFSGGASQQFF. The CDR3 region has the DNA TGTGCCAGCAGCTTTAGCGGGGGGGCCAGCCAGCAGTTCTTC.

The chain is built from TRBV7-8 and TRBJ1-4; TRBD1 matches at 7 bases. The CDR3 sequence is 19 residues long. Unmatched junction bases numbered 15, after V lost 5 bases and J lost 0 bases. The germline V gene encodes CDR1 SGHVS and CDR2 FQNEAQ. Here the CDR3 reads CASSPKQTGRGATNEKLFF. The DNA for the CDR3 is TGTGCCAGCAGCCCAAAACAGACAGGGCGGGGAGCAACTAATGAAAAACTGTTTTTT.

This CDR3 reads CASSLQGEYNEQFF. CDR3 coding DNA: TGTGCCAGCAGCTTACAGGGGGAGTACAATGAGCAGTTCTTC. The chain recombines TRBV2 with TRBJ2-1, with TRBD1 matching over 8 bases. CDR1 SNHLY and CDR2 FYNNEI come from the germline V gene. CDR3 length equals 14 residues. Trimming at V came to 6 bases and at J to 4 bases, leaving 5 bases not matched to a gene.